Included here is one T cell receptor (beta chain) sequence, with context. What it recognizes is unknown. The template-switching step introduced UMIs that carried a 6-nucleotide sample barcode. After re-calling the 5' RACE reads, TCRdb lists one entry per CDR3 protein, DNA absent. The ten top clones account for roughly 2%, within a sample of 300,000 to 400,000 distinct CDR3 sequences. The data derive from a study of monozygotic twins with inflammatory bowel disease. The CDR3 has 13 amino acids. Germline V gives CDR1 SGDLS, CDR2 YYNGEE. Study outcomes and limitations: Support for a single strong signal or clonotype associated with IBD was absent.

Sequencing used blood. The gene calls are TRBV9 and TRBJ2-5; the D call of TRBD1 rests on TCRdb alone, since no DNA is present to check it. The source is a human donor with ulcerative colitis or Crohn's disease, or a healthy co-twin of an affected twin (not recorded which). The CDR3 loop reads CASSRGGEQTQYF.